This TCR beta chain appears in the sequencing data of a study of blood T cell repertoires in COVID-19. Study details: Both acute and convalescent COVID-19 samples were obtained from the United States, Italy and Spain.

Original methodology: Estimates of nucleated cell counts were drawn from the amplification of reference gene primers. Profiled with immunoSEQ multiplex PCR; TCRdb holds only in-frame clones, not every one. That table furnishes V, J and clone size, whereas the DNA furnished D and trimming. In the table there are over 150,000 clones, more than 80% of which are singletons. Germline V gene lookup returns CDR1 SGHNT and CDR2 YENEEA. There are 15 residues in the CDR3. V gave up 5 bases and J gave up 3 bases, with 17 bases separating them. Cohorts were determined from participant-reported clinical history. Among Cohort 3 donors, those recovered had two negative PCRs, clearance, or symptom resolution.

The chain employs TRBV11-3 and TRBJ2-7; the D gene is possibly TRBD1 (8 bases). The sequenced sample was PBMCs or T cells enriched from blood (not recorded which). This clonotype was obtained from a man between 35 and 55 years old who had recovered from COVID-19. This CDR3 is CASSPHRGGVYEQYF. CDR3 bases: TGTGCCAGCAGCCCCCACAGGGGGGGTGTCTACGAGCAGTACTTC.